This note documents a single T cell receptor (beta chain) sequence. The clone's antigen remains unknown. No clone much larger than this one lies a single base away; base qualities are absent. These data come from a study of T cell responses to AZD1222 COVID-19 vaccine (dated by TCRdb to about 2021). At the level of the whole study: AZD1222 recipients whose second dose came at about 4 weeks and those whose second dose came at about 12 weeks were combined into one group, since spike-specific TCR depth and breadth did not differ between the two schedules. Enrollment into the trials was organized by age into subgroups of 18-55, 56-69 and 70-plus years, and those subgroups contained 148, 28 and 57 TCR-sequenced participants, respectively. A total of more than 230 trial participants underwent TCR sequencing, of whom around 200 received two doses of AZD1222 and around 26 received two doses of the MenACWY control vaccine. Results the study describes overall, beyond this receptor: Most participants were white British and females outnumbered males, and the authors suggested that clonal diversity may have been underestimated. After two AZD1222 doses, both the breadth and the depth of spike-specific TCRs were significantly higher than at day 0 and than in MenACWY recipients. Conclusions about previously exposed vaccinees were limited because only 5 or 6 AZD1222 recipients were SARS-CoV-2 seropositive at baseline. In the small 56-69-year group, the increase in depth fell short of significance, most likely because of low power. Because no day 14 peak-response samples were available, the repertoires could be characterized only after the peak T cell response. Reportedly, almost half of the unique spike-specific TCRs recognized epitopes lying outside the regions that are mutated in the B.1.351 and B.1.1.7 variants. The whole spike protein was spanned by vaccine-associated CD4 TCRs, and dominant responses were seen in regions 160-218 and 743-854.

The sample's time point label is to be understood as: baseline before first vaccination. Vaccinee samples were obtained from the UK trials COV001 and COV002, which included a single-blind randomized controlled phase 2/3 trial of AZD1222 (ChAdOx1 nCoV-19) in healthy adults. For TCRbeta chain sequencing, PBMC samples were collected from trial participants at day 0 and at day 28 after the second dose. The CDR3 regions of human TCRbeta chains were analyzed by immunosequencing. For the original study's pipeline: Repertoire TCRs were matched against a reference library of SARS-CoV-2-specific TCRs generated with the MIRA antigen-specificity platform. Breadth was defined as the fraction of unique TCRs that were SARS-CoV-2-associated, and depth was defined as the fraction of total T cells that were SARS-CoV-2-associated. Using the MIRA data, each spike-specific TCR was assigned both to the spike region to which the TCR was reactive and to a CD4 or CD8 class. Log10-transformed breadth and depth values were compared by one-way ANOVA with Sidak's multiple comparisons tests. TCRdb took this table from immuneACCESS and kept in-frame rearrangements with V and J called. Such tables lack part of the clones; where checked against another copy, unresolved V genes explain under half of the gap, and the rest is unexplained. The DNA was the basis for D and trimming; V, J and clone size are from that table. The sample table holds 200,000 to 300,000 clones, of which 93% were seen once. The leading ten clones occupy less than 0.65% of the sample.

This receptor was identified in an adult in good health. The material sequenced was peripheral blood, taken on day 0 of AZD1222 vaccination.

DNA sequence: TGTGCCAGCAGGGGGACTAGCGAGGGGGAGACCCAGTACTTC. This is translated as CASRGTSEGETQYF. The sequence links TRBV2 to TRBJ2-5; TRBD2 aligns with 10 central bases. V loses 6 bases at its end and J loses 5 bases; junction bases beyond the gene matches: 6. From a lookup of the germline V gene, CDR1 and CDR2 are SNHLY and FYNNEI. CDR3 length: 14 amino acids, cysteine to phenylalanine. Solely the CDR3 DNA is kept, with 42 bases framed from the first base.